This T cell receptor beta chain is drawn from a study of radiation and T cells in renal cell carcinoma. About the study: Nephrectomy followed 15 Gy stereotactic body radiation by 4 weeks.

In the case of this clone: What it binds is unknown.

Germline lookup yields CDR1 LNHDA and CDR2 SQIVND (reference sequence). V shed 6 bases and J shed 7 bases, with 21 bases lying between them. This CDR3 spans 15 amino acids. The sample's time point: blood 2 weeks post-SBRT. The treatment is: 15 Gy SBRT to primary tumor, nephrectomy 4 weeks later. Radiation-treated patients gave blood at baseline, week 2 and week 4. Study-wide points: Pretreatment tumor biopsies were lacking, so baseline clonotypes are unknown. Top tumor clonotypes rose in blood 2 weeks post-radiation, then contracted.

Libraries were prepared by immunoSEQ multiplex PCR; TCRdb keeps only in-frame clonotypes and omits some of them. The sample holds around 130,000 clones, around nine tenths seen once. This receptor was identified in a woman in her 70s with renal cell carcinoma. The V call is TRBV19, the J call TRBJ1-1; D is unclear. Here the sequenced sample was blood, taken from a patient whose treatment included radiotherapy and nephrectomy. CDR3 coding DNA: TGTGCCAGTAGAGAATTTGGGGAGGTTTCCTATGAAGCTTTCTTT. Its translation: CASREFGEVSYEAFF.